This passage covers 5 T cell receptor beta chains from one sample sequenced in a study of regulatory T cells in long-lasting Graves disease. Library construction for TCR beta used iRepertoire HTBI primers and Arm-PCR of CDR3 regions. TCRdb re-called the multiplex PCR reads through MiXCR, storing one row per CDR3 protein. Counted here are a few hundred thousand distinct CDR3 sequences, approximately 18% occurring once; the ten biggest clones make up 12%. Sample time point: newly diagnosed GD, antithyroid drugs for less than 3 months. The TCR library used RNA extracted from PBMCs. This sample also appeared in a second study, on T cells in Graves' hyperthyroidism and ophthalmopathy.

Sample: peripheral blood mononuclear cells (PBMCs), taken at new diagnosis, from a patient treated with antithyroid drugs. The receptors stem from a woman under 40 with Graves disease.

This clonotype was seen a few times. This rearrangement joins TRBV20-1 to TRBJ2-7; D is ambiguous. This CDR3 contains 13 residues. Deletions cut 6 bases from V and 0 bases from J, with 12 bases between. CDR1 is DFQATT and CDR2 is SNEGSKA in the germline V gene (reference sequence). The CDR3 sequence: CSAEYHGSYEQYF. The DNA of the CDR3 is TGCAGTGCGGAGTACCATGGCTCCTACGAGCAGTACTTC.

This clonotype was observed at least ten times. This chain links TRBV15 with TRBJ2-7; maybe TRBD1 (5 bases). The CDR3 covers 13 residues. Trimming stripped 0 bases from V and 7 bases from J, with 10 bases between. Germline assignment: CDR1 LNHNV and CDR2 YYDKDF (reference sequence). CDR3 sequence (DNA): TGTGCCACCAGCAGAGATCCCCAGGGAGAGCAGTACTTC. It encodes CATSRDPQGEQYF.

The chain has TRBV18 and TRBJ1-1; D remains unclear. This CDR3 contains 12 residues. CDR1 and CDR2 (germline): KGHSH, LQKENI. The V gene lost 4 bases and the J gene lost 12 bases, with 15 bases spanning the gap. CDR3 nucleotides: TGTGCCAGCTCACAAGACAAGGCCGAAACTTTCTTT. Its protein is CASSQDKAETFF.

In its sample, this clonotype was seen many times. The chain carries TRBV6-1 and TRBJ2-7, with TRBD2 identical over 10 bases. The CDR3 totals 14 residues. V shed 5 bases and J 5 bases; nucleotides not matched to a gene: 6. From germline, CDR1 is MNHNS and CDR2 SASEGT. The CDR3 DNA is TGTGCCAGCAGTACTAGCGGGACGAGTGACGAGCAGTACTTC. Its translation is CASSTSGTSDEQYF.

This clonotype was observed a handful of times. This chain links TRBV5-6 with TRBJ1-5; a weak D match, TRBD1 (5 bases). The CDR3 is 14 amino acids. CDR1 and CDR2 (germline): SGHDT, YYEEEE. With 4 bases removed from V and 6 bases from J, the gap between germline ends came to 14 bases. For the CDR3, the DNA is TGTGCCAGCAGCCGAGCGGGGGTGGTTCAGCCCCAGCATTTT. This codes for CASSRAGVVQPQHF.